What follows are 26 T cell receptor beta chains derived from one specimen sequenced in a study of human T cells and chemical hapten exposure. MiXCR, applied by TCRdb to the RACE reads, yields one record per CDR3 protein. The sample shows 45,000 or so distinct CDR3 sequences, 3.5% to 5% of them seen only once. Sample time point: healthy volunteer bleed at 2 weeks. It was unfractionated whole blood from which total RNA was extracted. Sequenced input: whole blood. The receptors originated from a human donor in good health. Some clones in this sample may be carry-over from other donors' samples.

This clonotype was seen at least ten times. V gene TRBV27 combines with J gene TRBJ2-6, with D possibly TRBD1 on 6 matching bases. Germline CDR1 reads MNHEY; CDR2 reads SMNVEV (reference sequence). The V end was cut by 2 bases, the J end by 1 base, with 24 bases between. The CDR3 consists of 21 residues. CDR3 amino acids: CASSLGLGGIPFGSGANVLTF. DNA of the CDR3: TGTGCCAGCAGTTTAGGTTTAGGGGGAATTCCCTTCGGGTCTGGGGCCAACGTCCTGACTTTC.

This clonotype was found many times. The chain employs TRBV4-2 and TRBJ2-7; 12 nucleotides match TRBD2. CDR1 LGHNA and CDR2 YNFKEQ come from the germline V gene. Trimming at V came to 0 bases and at J to 7 bases, leaving 10 bases not matched to a gene. The CDR3 covers 17 residues. Here the CDR3 reads CASSQDLAGGGRWEQYF. In nucleotides, the CDR3 is TGTGCCAGCAGCCAAGATCTAGCGGGAGGGGGCCGGTGGGAGCAGTACTTC.

CDR3 DNA sequence: TGTGCCAGCAGTTTATATTCTGCGAGCTATGGCTACACCTTC. Its translation: CASSLYSASYGYTF. The chain joins TRBV27 to TRBJ1-2; D uncertain. The length of the CDR3 is 14 residues. Germline CDR1 is MNHEY and CDR2 is SMNVEV (reference sequence). V lost 1 base, J lost 4 bases, and 10 bases lay in between.

This clonotype was recorded many times. The chain's CDR3 is CSARTRDRATYEQYF. Written as DNA, the CDR3 is TGCAGTGCTAGAACCCGGGACAGGGCGACCTACGAGCAGTACTTC. The chain has TRBV20-1 and TRBJ2-7, with 9 bases lining up with TRBD1. Germline assignment: CDR1 DFQATT and CDR2 SNEGSKA (reference sequence). There are 15 residues in the CDR3. V trimming: 2 bases; J trimming: 2 bases; junction bases outside the gene matches: 7.

This clonotype occurred many times. The CDR3 loop reads CASSLETGVLAQYF. CDR3 sequence (DNA): TGTGCCAGCAGTTTAGAGACAGGGGTACTAGCGCAGTATTTT. This chain uses TRBV28 with TRBJ2-3; 8 bases are a match to TRBD1. Looked up from germline, CDR1 is MDHEN and CDR2 is SYDVKM. With V trimmed by 2 bases and J by 10 bases, 8 bases remained unmatched. There are 14 residues in the CDR3.

This clonotype came up many times. This chain joins TRBV6-6 and TRBJ2-4; D may match TRBD1 or TRBD2 (6 bases each). The V gene lost 4 bases and the J gene lost 3 bases, with 16 bases spanning the gap. Per the germline V gene, CDR1 is MNHNY and CDR2 is SVGAGI (reference sequence). This CDR3 is built from 16 residues. CDR3 loop: CASSSQGREDKNIQYF. The CDR3 bases are TGTGCCAGCAGTTCCCAGGGGCGGGAAGACAAAAACATTCAGTACTTC.

At least ten counts were recorded for this clonotype. The chain employs TRBV20-1 and TRBJ1-3; the match to TRBD1 covers 9 bases. CDR1 and CDR2 from the germline V gene are DFQATT and SNEGSKA (reference sequence). Germline trimming cut 3 bases from V and 2 bases from J; bases unmatched to any gene: 2. This CDR3 has 14 amino acids. CDR3: CSASGTGTGNTIYF. The CDR3, as DNA: TGCAGTGCTAGTGGGACAGGGACTGGAAACACCATATATTTT.

The chain links TRBV9 to TRBJ2-1, with D maybe TRBD2 (5 bases). The CDR3 runs 13 residues. Germline V CDR1 and CDR2: SGDLS, YYNGEE. V was shortened by 2 bases and J by 9 bases, with 12 bases between the two germline ends. The CDR3 DNA reads TGTGCCAGCAGCGTTTATAGCGAGAGTGAGCAGTTCTTC. Amino acids: CASSVYSESEQFF.

This clonotype was observed a handful of times. The chain has TRBV27 and TRBJ2-1; 8 bases map to TRBD2. Germline values: CDR1 MNHEY, CDR2 SMNVEV (reference sequence). V was clipped by 1 base and J by 0 bases; unmatched bases: 11. This CDR3 is built from 19 residues. Written as DNA, the CDR3 is TGTGCCAGCAGTTTATTGAGGGGCGGGAGGTCCCCCTCCTACAATGAGCAGTTCTTC. It translates to CASSLLRGGRSPSYNEQFF.

This clonotype has ten or more counts. The rearrangement joins TRBV3-1 to TRBJ1-4; D remains unclear. The CDR3 totals 14 residues. Germline loops: CDR1 LGHDT, CDR2 YNNKEL (reference sequence). Trimming cost V 0 bases and J 4 bases, with 6 bases left between them. For the CDR3, the DNA is TGTGCCAGCAGCCAAGATCTGGGTAATGAAAAACTGTTTTTT. Amino acid sequence: CASSQDLGNEKLFF.

This clonotype was detected a few times. This chain joins TRBV18 and TRBJ1-5, with D perhaps matching TRBD1 (5 bases). With 1 base removed from V and 0 bases from J, the gap between germline ends came to 7 bases. Per the germline V gene, CDR1 is KGHSH and CDR2 is LQKENI. The CDR3 spans 15 residues. As DNA, the CDR3 is TGTGCCAGCTCACCACAGACAGATAGCAATCAGCCCCAGCATTTT. This codes for CASSPQTDSNQPQHF.

The table lists this clonotype with many counts. The chain carries TRBV7-3 and TRBJ1-6; the D gene is possibly TRBD1 (6 bases). V lost 4 bases, J lost 4 bases, and 14 bases lay in between. This CDR3 spans 16 amino acids. In germline, CDR1 is SGHTA, CDR2 FQGTGA. The CDR3 loop reads CASSSQGRGYNSPLHF. CDR3 coding DNA: TGTGCCAGCAGCTCCCAGGGGCGAGGGTATAATTCACCCCTCCACTTT.

This clonotype was detected ten times or more. This chain connects TRBV4-1 to TRBJ2-1; D remains unclear. The CDR3 has 15 amino acids. V was clipped by 4 bases and J by 6 bases, with 16 bases between them. Looked up from germline, CDR1 is MGHRA and CDR2 is YSYEKL. The CDR3 DNA follows: TGCGCCAGCAGCCTCCTCAAGGACCTCTTCAATGAGCAGTTCTTC. This codes for CASSLLKDLFNEQFF.

This clonotype was recorded a few times. V usage is TRBV4-1 and J usage is TRBJ2-1; D is possibly TRBD1 or TRBD2 (7 bases each). Germline CDR1 reads MGHRA; CDR2 reads YSYEKL. V gave up 1 base and J gave up 3 bases, with 16 bases separating them. The CDR3 consists of 17 residues. CDR3 region: CASSQGRGDRIYNEQFF. The CDR3 DNA follows: TGCGCCAGCAGCCAAGGCCGGGGGGACAGAATCTACAATGAGCAGTTCTTC.

The table lists this clonotype with many counts. The V gene is TRBV20-1, the J gene TRBJ2-7, with 11 positions matching TRBD2. The CDR3 covers 18 residues. Germline lookup yields CDR1 DFQATT and CDR2 SNEGSKA (reference sequence). V trimming: 0 bases; J trimming: 1 base; junction bases outside the gene matches: 11. DNA for the CDR3: TGCAGTGCTAGAGATACGGTAGCGGGAGGGAAAGGATCCTACGAGCAGTACTTC. Its protein product is CSARDTVAGGKGSYEQYF.

This clonotype came up many times. V gene TRBV28 combines with J gene TRBJ2-7, with TRBD2 matching over 8 bases. The CDR3 is 14 residues long. Germline V gene sequence: CDR1 MDHEN, CDR2 SYDVKM. V shed 6 bases, J shed 2 bases, and the junction held 6 bases outside the gene matches. As DNA, the CDR3 is TGTGCCAGCAGCACCCTAGCGGGTGCCTACGAGCAGTACTTC. It is translated as CASSTLAGAYEQYF.

A few counts support this clonotype. The chain joins TRBV28 to TRBJ2-7; the match to TRBD2 covers 9 bases. The V and J ends lost 7 bases and 0 bases, in that order; junction bases with no gene match: 10. The CDR3 covers 16 residues. CDR1 and CDR2 (germline): MDHEN, SYDVKM. The CDR3 here is CASNESGGRDSYEQYF. The DNA for the CDR3 is TGTGCCAGCAATGAATCAGGCGGGAGGGACTCCTACGAGCAGTACTTC.

This clonotype showed up just a few times. The V call is TRBV12-3 or TRBV12-4, the J call TRBJ2-1; possible D gene TRBD2, 6 bases. This CDR3 has 15 amino acids. V was shortened by 4 bases and J by 7 bases, with 17 bases between the two germline ends. Here the CDR3 DNA reads TGTGCCAGCAGTTCTATCGCGGGAAAGGGGAATGAGCAGTTCTTC. This translates into CASSSIAGKGNEQFF.

Ten or more counts support this clonotype. J is TRBJ1-2 and V is TRBV6-5, with TRBD1 matching over 7 bases. Trimming at V came to 5 bases and at J to 4 bases, leaving 7 bases not matched to a gene. The CDR3 has 14 amino acids. Germline values: CDR1 MNHEY, CDR2 SVGAGI. The CDR3 loop reads CASSAHQGGYGYTF. The DNA for the CDR3 is TGTGCCAGCAGTGCCCATCAGGGGGGCTATGGCTACACCTTC.

Concerning this clonotype: This may stem from a read error, because a much larger clone lies one nucleotide away. The gene calls are TRBV5-1 and TRBJ2-1; 8 bases align to TRBD2. This CDR3 is built from 15 residues. Germline loops: CDR1 SGHRS, CDR2 YFSETQ. With 2 bases clipped from V and 6 bases from J, the junction kept 7 bases outside the gene matches. In DNA form, the CDR3 reads TGCGCCAGCAGCTTACTAGCGGTTAGCGCCAATGAGCAGTTCTTC. Its protein product is CASSLLAVSANEQFF.

This clonotype was seen a handful of times. The CDR3 nucleotides read TGTGCCAGCAGTGCCAGGACTAGCGGAGTCAATGAGCAGTTCTTC. Amino acids: CASSARTSGVNEQFF. The chain couples TRBV6-4 to TRBJ2-1, with 10 positions matching TRBD2. This CDR3 has 15 residues. The germline gives CDR1 MRHNA, CDR2 SNTAGT. The trim removed 4 bases at V and 6 bases at J, leaving 6 bases unmatched.

In this sample, this clonotype turned up a few times. The V gene is TRBV29-1, the J gene TRBJ1-1; D may be TRBD1 (6 bases). This CDR3 region has 14 residues. Germline-derived CDR1 and CDR2 are SQVTM and ANQGSEA. With 1 base removed from V and 10 bases from J, the gap between germline ends came to 19 bases. For the CDR3, the DNA is TGCAGCGTTGAAGCCCGACAGGCCTCTACGGGAGCTTTCTTT. Its translation: CSVEARQASTGAFF.

This clonotype was seen repeatedly, ten times or more. The rearrangement uses TRBV2 and TRBJ2-1; 9 bases fit TRBD2. J gave up 4 bases and V 3 bases, and 4 bases lay outside the gene matches. CDR3 length: 15 residues. Germline V CDR1 and CDR2: SNHLY, FYNNEI. The CDR3 is CASSDELAGYNEQFF. CDR3 in DNA: TGTGCCAGCAGTGACGAGCTAGCGGGGTACAATGAGCAGTTCTTC.

This clonotype was seen ten or more times. The CDR3 region has the DNA TGTGCCAGCACTCCCGACCGCGGCTCTGGGGCCAACGTCCTGACTTTC. This codes for CASTPDRGSGANVLTF. The J gene is TRBJ2-6, the V gene TRBV6-2 or TRBV6-3, with D uncertain. The length of the CDR3 is 16 residues. Trimming cost V 7 bases and J 0 bases, with 13 bases left between them. Germline lookup yields CDR1 MNHEY and CDR2 SVGEGT.

This clonotype was recorded at least ten times. The chain is built from TRBV5-1 and TRBJ1-2; 7 nucleotides line up with TRBD1. Germline V CDR1 and CDR2: SGHRS, YFSETQ. The CDR3 is 17 amino acids. V shed 3 bases and J 4 bases; nucleotides not matched to a gene: 15. CDR3 DNA sequence: TGCGCCAGCAGCTCCACCGCGACAGGGCCCCTCTCCTATGGCTACACCTTC. Protein sequence: CASSSTATGPLSYGYTF.

This clonotype was picked up many times. The rearrangement links TRBV28 to TRBJ2-5, with TRBD2 identical over 10 bases. The CDR3 runs to 14 residues. Germline-derived CDR1 and CDR2 are MDHEN and SYDVKM. With V trimmed by 10 bases and J by 7 bases, 12 bases remained unmatched. The CDR3, as DNA: TGTGCCACAACAACTAGCGGGGCGATTTGGACCCAGTACTTC. This codes for CATTTSGAIWTQYF.